This passage covers 27 T cell receptor beta chains from one sample sequenced in a study of T cell clonotyping in hematopoietic cell transplantation (dated by TCRdb to about 2021). The library relied on the immunoSEQ multiplex PCR assay. TCRdb took over this immuneACCESS table, retaining in-frame rearrangements with V and J assigned. Such tables are incomplete; in checked studies, under half of the missing clones stem from an unresolved V gene, and the remainder is unexplained. The sample data list several thousand clones, and more than 25% of these were observed just once. Of the sample, roughly an eighth falls within the top ten clones. The label giving this sample's time point can be read as: 180 days after allo-HCT. The sequencing here drew on peripheral blood mononuclear cells, taken 180 days after allogeneic stem cell transplant. The receptor source for this set is a male patient in his thirties or forties who had an allogeneic stem cell transplant from an unrelated donor, so the T cells may come from the graft donor. Some clones in this sample may be carry-over from other donors' samples.

The chain joins TRBV30 to TRBJ2-1, with D possibly TRBD2 on 6 matching bases. The germline gives CDR1 GTSNPN, CDR2 SVGIG (reference sequence). Trimming took off 8 bases at V and 8 bases at J, with 19 bases between the two ends. The CDR3 extends over 13 amino acids. For the CDR3, the DNA is TGTGCCGTGGACGGCCAAACTAGCTATGAGCAGTTCTTC. Its translation is CAVDGQTSYEQFF.

The rearrangement links TRBV30 to TRBJ2-1, with TRBD2 matching 15 bases. The CDR3 sequence is 15 residues long. Germline V gene lookup returns CDR1 GTSNPN and CDR2 SVGIG (reference sequence). V trimming: 2 bases; J trimming: 13 bases; junction bases outside the gene matches: 9. CDR3 protein: CAWSRTSGRAVPQFF. The CDR3 DNA is TGTGCCTGGAGTAGGACTAGCGGGAGGGCCGTTCCCCAGTTCTTC.

This chain joins TRBV4-1 and TRBJ1-5, with a tentative D call TRBD1 (5 bases). The CDR3 length is 14 residues. V lost 3 bases to trimming and J lost 7 bases, with 13 bases between them. In germline, CDR1 is MGHRA, CDR2 YSYEKL. The CDR3 reads CASSHPQGTQPQHF. CDR3 in DNA: TGCGCCAGCAGCCACCCGCAGGGTACCCAGCCCCAGCATTTT.

This clone was detected only a few times. CDR3 in DNA: TGTGCCGCTTCCGGGACAGACCCTTACGAGCAGTACTTC. It is translated as CAASGTDPYEQYF. The rearrangement joins TRBV28 to TRBJ2-5; TRBD1 matches at 7 bases. The DNA end lines up better with TRBJ2-7; the J call may be wrong. This CDR3 has 13 residues. Germline CDR1 MDHEN, CDR2 SYDVKM.

The rearrangement uses TRBV29-1 and TRBJ2-4; the D gene is possibly TRBD1 (6 bases). The CDR3 has 12 amino acids. The germline V gene encodes CDR1 SQVTM and CDR2 ANQGSEA. V lost 7 bases to trimming and J lost 7 bases, with 14 bases between them. DNA of the CDR3: TGCAGCGCACAGGGAGCATTTAACATTCAGTACTTC. The encoded protein is CSAQGAFNIQYF. Filled out from reference TRBV29-1 and TRBJ2-4, the complete variable domain reads SAVISQKPSRDICQRGTSLTIQCQVDSQVTMMFWYRQQPGQSLTLIATANQGSEATYESGFVIDKFPISRPNLTFSTLTVSNMSPEDSSIYLCSAQGAFNIQYFGAGTRLSVL.

The gene calls are TRBV5-1 and TRBJ2-3; perhaps TRBD1 as D (5 bases). V shed 4 bases and J shed 2 bases, with 17 bases lying between them. CDR1 and CDR2 from the germline V gene are SGHRS and YFSETQ. This CDR3 region has 16 residues. DNA of the CDR3: TGCGCCAGCAGCCCCCCGACAGAAGCTATCACAGATACGCAGTATTTT. Residues: CASSPPTEAITDTQYF. The full variable domain, rest sourced from reference TRBV5-1 and TRBJ2-3, is KAGVTQTPRYLIKTRGQQVTLSCSPISGHRSVSWYQQTPGQGLQFLFEYFSETQRNKGNFPGRFSGRQFSNSRSEMNVSTLELGDSALYLCASSPPTEAITDTQYFGPGTRLTVL.

The chain links TRBV4-3 to TRBJ2-2; D is ambiguous. V lost 3 bases and J 4 bases, leaving 9 bases between the germline ends. Germline CDR1 LGHNA, CDR2 YSLEER. This CDR3 is built from 14 residues. CDR3 region: CASSHDVSTGELFF. The CDR3 nucleotides read TGCGCCAGCAGCCATGATGTTAGCACCGGGGAGCTGTTTTTT.

For the CDR3, the DNA is TGCACCAGCAGCCAAGGGGACTGGACGCAGTATTTT. Amino acids: CTSSQGDWTQYF. The chain uses TRBV1 and TRBJ2-3; TRBD2 is taken as the D call from the table, unchecked against the DNA. TRBV1 has pseudogene status. The CDR3 extends over 12 amino acids.

This clone was found a few times. V usage is TRBV30 and J usage is TRBJ2-3, with 10 bases that match TRBD2. Per the germline V gene, CDR1 is GTSNPN and CDR2 is SVGIG (reference sequence). Trimming at V came to 0 bases and at J to 3 bases, leaving 9 bases not matched to a gene. The CDR3 loop spans 17 amino acids. CDR3 DNA: TGTGCCTGGAGTGTACGAGCGGGAGGGCCTTGGACAGATACGCAGTATTTT. Translating it yields CAWSVRAGGPWTDTQYF.

J is TRBJ1-1 and V is TRBV29-1; D is undetermined. The V end lost 7 bases, the J end lost 6 bases, and 12 bases lay between the germline ends. CDR1 and CDR2 from the germline V gene are SQVTM and ANQGSEA. The CDR3 has 11 residues. CDR3 sequence: CSAERAAEAFF. Here the CDR3 DNA reads TGCAGCGCCGAGCGGGCCGCTGAAGCTTTCTTT.

A few counts support this clone. The chain links TRBV28 to TRBJ2-7; a weak D match, TRBD1 (5 bases). The CDR3 spans 14 residues. V dropped 0 bases and J dropped 1 base, with 7 bases sitting between them. Looked up from germline, CDR1 is MDHEN and CDR2 is SYDVKM. CDR3 DNA sequence: TGTGCCAGCAGTTTATGGGACAAGTCCTACGAGCAGTACTTC. Translating it yields CASSLWDKSYEQYF.

This clone was picked up one time. The V call is TRBV5-6, the J call TRBJ1-2, with D uncertain. The CDR3 covers 16 residues. The germline CDR1 and CDR2 sequences are SGHDT and YYEEEE. Trimming took off 4 bases at V and 5 bases at J, with 21 bases between the two ends. The CDR3 loop reads CASSLAVSRLVYGYTF. The CDR3 nucleotides are TGTGCCAGCAGCCTTGCCGTCTCAAGGTTGGTGTATGGCTACACCTTC.

The table lists this clone with a few counts. This chain joins TRBV28 and TRBJ1-5, with D unclear. The length of the CDR3 is 12 residues. Trimming stripped 8 bases from V and 3 bases from J, with 8 bases between. The germline CDR1 and CDR2 sequences are MDHEN and SYDVKM. The CDR3 DNA reads TGTGCCAGCGGACCGATCAATCAGCCCCAGCATTTT. It encodes CASGPINQPQHF.

This clone was counted between two and nine times. The V and J genes are TRBV7-2 and TRBJ1-2, with TRBD1 identical over 7 bases. Germline V CDR1 and CDR2: SGHTA, FQGNSA. This CDR3 is 15 amino acids long. With 4 bases clipped from V and 8 bases from J, the junction kept 13 bases outside the gene matches. Here the CDR3 reads CASSSEYRQGGGYTF. DNA of the CDR3: TGTGCCAGCAGCTCCGAATACAGACAGGGTGGGGGCTACACCTTC.

The chain couples TRBV30 to TRBJ1-5; 7 bases are shared with TRBD1. Germline V gives CDR1 GTSNPN, CDR2 SVGIG (reference sequence). V was pared by 3 bases and J by 3 bases, with 5 bases of the junction left unmatched. The CDR3 loop spans 14 amino acids. The CDR3 loop is CAWRLTGTNQPQHF. CDR3 coding DNA: TGTGCCTGGAGGCTGACAGGGACCAATCAGCCCCAGCATTTT.

This chain uses TRBV6-5 with TRBJ2-7; 7 bases are shared with TRBD2. J gave up 7 bases and V 0 bases, and 3 bases lay outside the gene matches. The length of the CDR3 is 13 residues. CDR1 is MNHEY, CDR2 SVGAGI, per germline. The CDR3 bases are TGTGCCAGCAGTTACTCCCCCGGGGGGGAGCAGTACTTC. Translation: CASSYSPGGEQYF.

This clone turned up a few times. The limits of the CDR3 on the DNA are not certain, so only TCRdb's listed CDR3 is given. The chain couples TRBV30 to TRBJ1-2. The CDR3 region is 11 residues in length, termini included. Per the germline V gene, CDR1 is GTSNPN and CDR2 is SVGIG (reference sequence). CDR3 loop: CAGRVGYGCTF.

The CDR3 DNA is TGTGCCAGCAGCTTACAGGGGGAACCCTACGAGCAGTACTTC. It encodes CASSLQGEPYEQYF. The V and J genes are TRBV5-6 and TRBJ2-7, with 8 bases lining up with TRBD1. In germline, CDR1 is SGHDT, CDR2 YYEEEE. The trim removed 2 bases at V and 2 bases at J, leaving 3 bases unmatched. This CDR3 comprises 14 residues. Using reference TRBV5-6 and TRBJ2-7 for the parts outside the CDR3, the full variable domain is DAGVTQSPTHLIKTRGQQVTLRCSPKSGHDTVSWYQQALGQGPQFIFQYYEEEERQRGNFPDRFSGHQFPNYSSELNVNALLLGDSALYLCASSLQGEPYEQYFGPGTRLTVT.

In the case of this clone: The junction does not match germline at one end; this may be a read error. V is TRBV5-6 and J is TRBJ2-7; D is unresolved. CDR1 and CDR2 (germline): SGHDT, YYEEEE. This CDR3 is built from 16 residues. The CDR3 sequence is CASSLDVSASSHEQYF. CDR3 nucleotide sequence: TGTGCCAGCAGCTTGGATGTATCGGCTTCCTCCCACGAGCAGTACTTC.

There are a few counts of this clone. This chain links TRBV30 with TRBJ2-1, with D maybe TRBD1 (5 bases). Germline V gives CDR1 GTSNPN, CDR2 SVGIG (reference sequence). CDR3 length: 12 amino acids. V dropped 3 bases and J dropped 9 bases, with 12 bases sitting between them. The CDR3: CAWRHPRGEQFF. The CDR3 DNA reads as TGTGCCTGGAGACACCCTAGGGGTGAGCAGTTCTTC.

The chain recombines TRBV5-1 with TRBJ2-7, with D possibly matching TRBD2 (6 bases). The CDR3 consists of 15 residues. The V end was cut by 2 bases, the J end by 0 bases, with 12 bases between. Germline-derived CDR1 and CDR2 are SGHRS and YFSETQ. The DNA for the CDR3 is TGCGCCAGCAGCTTCGGCGGGGCCAGCTCCTACGAGCAGTACTTC. Amino acids: CASSFGGASSYEQYF.

This clone has just one count. The J gene is TRBJ2-7, the V gene TRBV5-1; 7 nucleotides align to TRBD1. The CDR3 consists of 14 residues. The V gene's germline CDR1 is SGHRS and CDR2 YFSETQ. Unmatched junction bases numbered 9, after V lost 3 bases and J lost 6 bases. The CDR3 DNA sequence: TGCGCCAGCAGCTGGGGGACAGTGGGGTCCGAGCAGTACTTC. Translating it yields CASSWGTVGSEQYF.

There are a few counts of this clone. The V gene is TRBV30, the J gene TRBJ2-7; D is unresolved. The V end was cut by 2 bases, the J end by 6 bases, with 17 bases between. Germline V gene sequence: CDR1 GTSNPN, CDR2 SVGIG (reference sequence). CDR3 length: 14 residues. This chain's CDR3 is CAWSSTTPSGEQYF. CDR3 nucleotide sequence: TGTGCCTGGAGTTCAACAACCCCCTCTGGCGAGCAGTACTTC.

This chain connects TRBV30 to TRBJ2-3, with D unresolved. This CDR3 contains 14 residues. Germline lookup yields CDR1 GTSNPN and CDR2 SVGIG (reference sequence). V lost 7 bases, J lost 0 bases, and 14 bases lay in between. The CDR3 DNA reads as TGTGCCTCCCAAACGGTGGCTAGCACAGATACGCAGTATTTT. Its protein product is CASQTVASTDTQYF.

This clone has a handful of counts. The V call is TRBV6-5, the J call TRBJ2-1, with D unclear. Trimming pared 0 bases from V and 7 bases from J, leaving 7 bases between. Germline-derived CDR1 and CDR2 are MNHEY and SVGAGI. This CDR3 has 13 residues. The CDR3 here is CASSYSWVNEQFF. The CDR3 DNA reads as TGTGCCAGCAGTTACTCCTGGGTAAATGAGCAGTTCTTC.

This clone came up a few times. The V and J genes are TRBV30 and TRBJ2-5, with no clear D. The CDR3 runs to 12 residues. The V gene's germline CDR1 is GTSNPN and CDR2 SVGIG (reference sequence). Between the trimmed V and J ends, which lost 4 bases and 5 bases, there was a span of 11 bases. CDR3 bases: TGTGCCTGGAAGACCCTGGGGGAGACCCAGTACTTC. Translating it yields CAWKTLGETQYF.

The chain has TRBV29-1 and TRBJ2-2; TRBD2 might be the D (6 bases). CDR3 length: 13 residues. Germline assignment: CDR1 SQVTM and CDR2 ANQGSEA. The CDR3 loop is CAGSRGYGGELFF. The CDR3 DNA reads TGCGCCGGCAGTCGGGGGTACGGCGGGGAGCTGTTTTTT.